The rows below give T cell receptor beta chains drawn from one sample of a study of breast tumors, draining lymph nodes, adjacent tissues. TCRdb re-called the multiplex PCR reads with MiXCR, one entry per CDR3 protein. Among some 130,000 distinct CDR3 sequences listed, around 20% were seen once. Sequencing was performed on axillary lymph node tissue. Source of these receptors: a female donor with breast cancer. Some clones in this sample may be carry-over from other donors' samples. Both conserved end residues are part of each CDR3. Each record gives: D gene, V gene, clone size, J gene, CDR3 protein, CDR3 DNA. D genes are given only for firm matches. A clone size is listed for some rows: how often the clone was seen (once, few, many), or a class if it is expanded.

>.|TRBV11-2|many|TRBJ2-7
CASSLKNEQYF
TGTGCCAGCAGCCTAAAGAACGAGCAGTACTTC
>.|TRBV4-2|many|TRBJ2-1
CASSQDGRSYNEQFF
TGTGCCAGCAGCCAAGATGGGCGTTCCTACAATGAGCAGTTCTTC
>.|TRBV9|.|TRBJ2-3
CASSPDGGDTQCF
TGTGCCAGCAGCCCTGACGGGGGAGATACGCAGTGTTTT
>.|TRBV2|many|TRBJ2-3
CASSEARGSTDTQYF
TGTGCCAGCAGTGAGGCCAGGGGTAGCACAGATACGCAGTATTTT
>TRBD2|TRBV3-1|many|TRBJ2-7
CASSQVWGLAQYEQYF
TGTGCCAGCAGCCAAGTTTGGGGACTAGCGCAGTACGAGCAGTACTTC
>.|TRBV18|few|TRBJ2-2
CASSPTTGINGELFF
TGTGCCAGCTCACCAACCACTGGGATTAACGGGGAGCTGTTTTTT
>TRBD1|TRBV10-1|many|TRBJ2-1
CASSDGRGHYNEQFF
TGCGCCAGCAGTGATGGAAGGGGGCACTACAATGAGCAGTTCTTC
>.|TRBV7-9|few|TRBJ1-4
CASSLALAVRLSEKLFF
TGTGCCAGCAGCTTAGCATTGGCAGTGCGGCTAAGTGAAAAACTGTTTTTT
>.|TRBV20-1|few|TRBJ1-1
CSASGLTANTEAFF
TGCAGTGCTAGTGGTCTGACAGCGAACACTGAAGCTTTCTTT
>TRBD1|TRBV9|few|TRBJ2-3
CASSVSRDRPASTDTQYF
TGTGCCAGCAGCGTATCCCGGGACAGACCGGCTAGCACAGATACGCAGTATTTT
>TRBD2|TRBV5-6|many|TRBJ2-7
CASSLMGTSGKHEQYF
TGTGCCAGCAGCTTGATGGGGACTAGCGGGAAACACGAGCAGTACTTC
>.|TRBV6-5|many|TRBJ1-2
CASSYGLPGYGYTF
TGTGCCAGCAGTTACGGACTGCCGGGCTATGGCTACACCTTC
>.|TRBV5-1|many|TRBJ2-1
CASSLGTTNNEQFF
TGCGCCAGCAGCTTGGGGACGACCAACAATGAGCAGTTCTTC
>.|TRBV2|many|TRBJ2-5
CASSETETQYF
TGTGCCAGCAGTGAAACAGAGACCCAGTACTTC
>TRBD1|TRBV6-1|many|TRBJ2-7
CASSELGQGTYEQYF
TGTGCCAGCAGTGAACTAGGACAGGGGACCTACGAGCAGTACTTC
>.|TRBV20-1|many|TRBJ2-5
CSARAAAGGIETQYF
TGCAGTGCTAGAGCGGCCGCCGGGGGTATAGAGACCCAGTACTTC
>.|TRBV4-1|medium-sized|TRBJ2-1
CASSRTSSSYNEQFF
TGCGCCAGCAGCCGGACGTCTAGCTCCTACAATGAGCAGTTCTTC
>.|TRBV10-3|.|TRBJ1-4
CAISVGSMSEKLFF
TGTGCCATCAGTGTGGGGTCCATGAGCGAAAAACTGTTTTTT
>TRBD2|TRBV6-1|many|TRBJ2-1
CASSKGLAGVLVNEQFF
TGTGCCAGCAGTAAGGGACTAGCGGGAGTTCTGGTCAATGAGCAGTTCTTC
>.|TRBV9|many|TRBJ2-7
CASSVDSSAYEQYF
TGTGCCAGCAGCGTAGATTCTAGCGCCTACGAGCAGTACTTC
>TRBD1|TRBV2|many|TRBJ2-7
CASNQEGQGQSYEQYF
TGTGCCAGCAATCAAGAGGGACAGGGGCAGTCCTACGAGCAGTACTTC
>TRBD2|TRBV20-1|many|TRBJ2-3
CRAPSVQAGESTDTQYF
TGCAGGGCCCCTTCTGTGCAAGCGGGAGAGAGTACAGATACGCAGTATTTT
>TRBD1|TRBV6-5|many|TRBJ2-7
CASSTPGTGGYEQYF
TGTGCCAGCAGCACCCCAGGGACAGGGGGTTACGAGCAGTACTTC
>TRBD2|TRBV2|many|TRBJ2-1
CATLTSGYNEQFF
TGTGCCACTCTGACTAGCGGTTACAATGAGCAGTTCTTC
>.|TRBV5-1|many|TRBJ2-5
CASSDQPGSGETQYF
TGCGCCAGCAGCGACCAACCCGGGAGTGGGGAGACCCAGTACTTC
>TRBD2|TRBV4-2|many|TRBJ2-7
CASSQDLGTSPHEQYF
TGTGCCAGCAGCCAAGATTTGGGGACTAGTCCCCACGAGCAGTACTTC
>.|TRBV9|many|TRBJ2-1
CASSANLVNEQFF
TGTGCCAGCAGCGCGAACCTAGTGAATGAGCAGTTCTTC
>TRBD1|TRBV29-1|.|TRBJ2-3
CSARTTGGIETQYF
TGCAGCGCCCGGACGACAGGGGGCATTGAGACGCAGTATTTT
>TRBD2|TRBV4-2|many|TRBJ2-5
CASSQEATSGGQETQYF
TGTGCCAGCAGCCAAGAGGCGACTAGCGGGGGTCAAGAGACCCAGTACTTC
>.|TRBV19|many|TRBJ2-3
CASSLSSDTQYF
TGTGCCAGTAGTCTAAGTTCAGATACGCAGTATTTT
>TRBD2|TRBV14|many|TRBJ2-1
CASSRSSGSYNEQFF
TGTGCCAGCAGCCGGTCTAGCGGTTCCTACAATGAGCAGTTCTTC
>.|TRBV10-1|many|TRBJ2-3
CASSESYADTQYF
TGCGCCAGCAGTGAGAGCTATGCAGATACGCAGTATTTT
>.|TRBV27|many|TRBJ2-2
CASSPLSGELFF
TGTGCCAGCAGCCCTCTAAGCGGGGAGCTGTTTTTT
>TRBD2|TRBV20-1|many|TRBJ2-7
CSAAGEDIYEQYF
TGCAGTGCTGCGGGAGAAGATATCTACGAGCAGTACTTC
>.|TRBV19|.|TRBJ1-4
CASSMGARTTTNEKLFF
TGTGCCAGTAGTATGGGGGCGAGGACTACAACTAATGAAAAACTGTTTTTT